The rows below give T cell receptor beta chains drawn from one sample of a study of blood T cell repertoires in COVID-19. Only in-frame clones appear in the TCRdb table, and some are missing; sequencing was by immunoSEQ multiplex PCR. The sample holds some 27,000 clones; approximately 90% are singletons and the top ten take over 15%. Sequencing was performed on peripheral blood. The receptors come from a human donor in a cohort sampled during active COVID-19. The conserved cysteine and the conserved F or W are not part of the CDR3 here. A clone size is listed for some rows: how often the clone was seen (once, few, many), or a class if it is expanded.

CDR3 length	V gene	J gene	clone size	CDR3 protein
12	TRBV2	TRBJ1-2	.	ASSEEGAGYGYT
12	TRBV6-5	TRBJ2-5	.	ASRDSGGVETQY
12	TRBV10-3	TRBJ1-2	.	AISGDRVGYGYT
15	TRBV19	TRBJ2-3	.	ASSRGPGGQNTDTQY
13	TRBV7-9	TRBJ2-5	.	ASSSRDTSPGTQY
9	TRBV6-2/TRBV6-3	TRBJ2-1	.	ASSYVGEQF
10	TRBV28	TRBJ1-6	.	ASSSGYSPLH
13	TRBV28	TRBJ2-3	.	ASSFSGGSTDTQY
11	TRBV5-1	TRBJ1-2	few	ASSPLLADGYT
15	TRBV4-2	TRBJ2-5	.	ASSQPAGGPSGGTQY
11	TRBV12-3/TRBV12-4	TRBJ1-4	.	ASSLRLNEKLF
14	TRBV19	TRBJ1-2	.	ASHPGQGIENYGYT
14	TRBV5-1	TRBJ2-2	.	ASSFLDRGYTGELF
16	TRBV5-1	TRBJ2-2	.	ASSLDLAGGVSTGELF
14	TRBV19	TRBJ1-5	.	ASSIGQGFGNQPQH
13	TRBV11-2	TRBJ2-1	.	ASSLGLAEYNEQF
12	TRBV6-2/TRBV6-3	TRBJ2-7	.	ASSPIAGGNEQY
12	TRBV2	TRBJ2-7	few	ASSWTGETPEQY
13	TRBV19	TRBJ2-7	.	ASSMSRLAPYEQY
13	TRBV7-3	TRBJ1-2	.	ASSLSTGPPYGYT
11	TRBV28	TRBJ1-1	.	ASSNLGGTEAF
13	TRBV28	TRBJ1-5	.	ASSTRTGWNQPQH
12	TRBV10-3	TRBJ2-7	.	AINPGQSTYEQY
13	TRBV10-2	TRBJ2-7	.	ASSAPLAGVHEQY
16	TRBV9	TRBJ1-2	.	ASSVLRDRASGAYGYT
11	TRBV6-6	TRBJ1-1	.	ASWSQGSSEAF
15	TRBV5-5	TRBJ2-7	once	ASAQGQGAPPYYEQY
11	TRBV2	TRBJ1-1	once	AAKPEGATEAF
11	TRBV5-1	TRBJ2-1	.	ASSFGGRNEQF
14	TRBV9	TRBJ2-3	.	ASSASGNRGTDTQY
14	TRBV4-2	TRBJ1-4	.	ASSPTGGLANEKLF
16	TRBV4-2	TRBJ2-3	.	ASSQVPPSGRGEDTQY
10	TRBV21-1	TRBJ1-2	few	ATRGQDYGYT
12	TRBV7-6	TRBJ2-7	.	ASSSSGFAYEQY
11	TRBV6-5	TRBJ2-7	.	ASSGGQTYEQY
10	TRBV2	TRBJ1-5	few	ASMADNQPQH
11	TRBV11-2	TRBJ2-7	.	ASSLEEALEQY
12	TRBV18	TRBJ1-1	.	ASSPQDRNTEAF
13	TRBV9	TRBJ1-1	few	ASSSSWSRNTEAF
11	TRBV24-1	TRBJ2-2	.	ATSESGTGELF
11	TRBV29-1	TRBJ1-5	.	SVEERVGQPQH
9	TRBV7-9	TRBJ1-1	few	ACLQGTEAF
12	TRBV6-2/TRBV6-3	TRBJ2-1	.	ASSRSGGGNEQF
12	TRBV11-3	TRBJ2-7	.	ASSPQGGLGEQY
16	TRBV18	TRBJ2-3	.	ASSPNPLAGAGADTQY
13	TRBV5-1	TRBJ2-1	.	ASSLTGGTNDRQF
15	TRBV11-2	TRBJ1-5	.	ASSLDGTGYSNQPQH
13	TRBV9	TRBJ2-7	.	ASSVGVAGAYEQY
12	TRBV7-2	TRBJ1-5	.	ASSLEFSNQPQH
13	TRBV9	TRBJ2-5	once	ASSVAGGPQETQY
10	TRBV15	TRBJ1-2	.	ATSREGDGYT
12	TRBV19	TRBJ1-5	few	ASSRQGGNQPQH
10	TRBV6-5	TRBJ1-1	.	ASERGGSGAF